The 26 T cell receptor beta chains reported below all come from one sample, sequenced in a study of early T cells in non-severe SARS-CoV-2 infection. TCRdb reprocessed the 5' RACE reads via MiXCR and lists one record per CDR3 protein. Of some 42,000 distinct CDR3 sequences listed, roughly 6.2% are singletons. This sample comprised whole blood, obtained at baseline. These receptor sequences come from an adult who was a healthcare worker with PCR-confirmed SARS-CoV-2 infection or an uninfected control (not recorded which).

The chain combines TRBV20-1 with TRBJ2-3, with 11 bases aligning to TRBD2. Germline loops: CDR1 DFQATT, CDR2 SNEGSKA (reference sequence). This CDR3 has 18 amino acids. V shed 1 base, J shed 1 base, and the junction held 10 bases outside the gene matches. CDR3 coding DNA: TGCAGTGCTAGAGTAGCGGGGGGGAATGTTTTGGGCACAGATACGCAGTATTTT. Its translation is CSARVAGGNVLGTDTQYF.

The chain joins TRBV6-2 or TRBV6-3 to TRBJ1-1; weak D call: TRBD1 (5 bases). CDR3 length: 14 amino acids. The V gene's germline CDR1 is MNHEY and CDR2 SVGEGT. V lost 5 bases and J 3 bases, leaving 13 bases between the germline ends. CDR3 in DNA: TGTGCCAGCAGTACCACCTCAGGGTACACTGAAGCTTTCTTT. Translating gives CASSTTSGYTEAFF.

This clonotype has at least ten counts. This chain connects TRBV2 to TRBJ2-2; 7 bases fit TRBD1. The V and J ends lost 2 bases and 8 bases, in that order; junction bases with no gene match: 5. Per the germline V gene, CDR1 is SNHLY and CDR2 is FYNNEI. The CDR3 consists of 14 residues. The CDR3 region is CASSERDSRGELFF. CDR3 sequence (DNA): TGTGCCAGCAGTGAACGGGACAGCCGAGGGGAGCTGTTTTTT.

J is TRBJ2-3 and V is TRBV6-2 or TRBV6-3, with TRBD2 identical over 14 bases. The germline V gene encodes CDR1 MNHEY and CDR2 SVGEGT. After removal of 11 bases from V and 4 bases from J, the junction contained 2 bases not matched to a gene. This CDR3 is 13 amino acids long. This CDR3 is CAAGLAGADTQYF. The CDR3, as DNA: TGTGCCGCGGGACTAGCGGGGGCAGATACGCAGTATTTT.

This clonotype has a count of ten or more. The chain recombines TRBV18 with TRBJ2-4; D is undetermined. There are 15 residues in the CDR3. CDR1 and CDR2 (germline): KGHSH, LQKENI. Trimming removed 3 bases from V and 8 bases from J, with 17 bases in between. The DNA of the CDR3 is TGTGCCAGCTCACCGAAGCTAGGACCCACCGACATTCAGTACTTC. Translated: CASSPKLGPTDIQYF.

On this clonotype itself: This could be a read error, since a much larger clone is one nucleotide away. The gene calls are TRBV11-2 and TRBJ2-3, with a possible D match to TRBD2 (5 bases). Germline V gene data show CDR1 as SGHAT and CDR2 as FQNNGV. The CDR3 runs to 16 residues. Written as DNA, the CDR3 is TGTGCCTGCAGCTCTAGACTTGGACTCCGGACAGATACGCAGTATTTT. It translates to CACSSRLGLRTDTQYF.

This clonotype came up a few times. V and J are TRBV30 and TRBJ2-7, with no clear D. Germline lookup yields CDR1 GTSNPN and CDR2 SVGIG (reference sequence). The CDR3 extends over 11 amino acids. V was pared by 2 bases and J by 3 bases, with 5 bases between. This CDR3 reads CAWSPGYEQYF. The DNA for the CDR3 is TGTGCCTGGAGTCCCGGCTACGAGCAGTACTTC.

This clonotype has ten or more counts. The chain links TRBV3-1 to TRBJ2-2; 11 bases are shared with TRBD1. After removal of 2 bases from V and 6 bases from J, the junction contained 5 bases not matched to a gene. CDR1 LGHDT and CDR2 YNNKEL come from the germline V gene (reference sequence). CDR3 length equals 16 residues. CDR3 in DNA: TGTGCCAGCAGCCAAATCGGGACAGGGGGACCCGGGGAGCTGTTTTTT. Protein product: CASSQIGTGGPGELFF.

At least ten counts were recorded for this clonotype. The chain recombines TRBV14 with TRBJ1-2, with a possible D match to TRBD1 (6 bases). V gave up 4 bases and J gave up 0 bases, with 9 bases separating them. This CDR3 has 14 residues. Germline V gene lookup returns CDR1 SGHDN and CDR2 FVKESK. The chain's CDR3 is CASSRGQTNYGYTF. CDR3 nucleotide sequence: TGTGCCAGCAGCCGCGGACAGACTAACTATGGCTACACCTTC.

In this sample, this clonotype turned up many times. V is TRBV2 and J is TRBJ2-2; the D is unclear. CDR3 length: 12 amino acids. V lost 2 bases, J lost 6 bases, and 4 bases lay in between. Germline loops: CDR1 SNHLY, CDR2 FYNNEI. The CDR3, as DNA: TGTGCCAGCAGTGAAATCCCCGGGGAGCTGTTTTTT. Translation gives CASSEIPGELFF.

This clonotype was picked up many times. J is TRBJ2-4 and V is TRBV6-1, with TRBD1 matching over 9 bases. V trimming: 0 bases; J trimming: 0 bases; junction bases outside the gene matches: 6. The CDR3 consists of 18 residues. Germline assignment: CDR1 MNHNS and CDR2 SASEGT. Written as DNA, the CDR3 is TGTGCCAGCAGTGAAGCGCCCGGGACAGGGATAGCCAAAAACATTCAGTACTTC. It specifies CASSEAPGTGIAKNIQYF.

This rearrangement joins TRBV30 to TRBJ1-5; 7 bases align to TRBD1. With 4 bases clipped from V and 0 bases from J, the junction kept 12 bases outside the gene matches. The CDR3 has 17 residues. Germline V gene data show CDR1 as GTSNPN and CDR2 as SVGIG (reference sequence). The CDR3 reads CAWNSGTDLYSNQPQHF. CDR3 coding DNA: TGTGCCTGGAATTCCGGGACAGACCTTTATAGCAATCAGCCCCAGCATTTT.

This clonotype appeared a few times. CDR3 sequence: CASSLRDTEAFF. The CDR3 region has the DNA TGCGCCAGCAGCTTGAGGGACACTGAAGCTTTCTTT. This chain joins TRBV5-1 and TRBJ1-1; D remains unclear. Germline loops: CDR1 SGHRS, CDR2 YFSETQ. The CDR3 covers 12 residues. V lost 1 base and J lost 3, with 4 bases in between.

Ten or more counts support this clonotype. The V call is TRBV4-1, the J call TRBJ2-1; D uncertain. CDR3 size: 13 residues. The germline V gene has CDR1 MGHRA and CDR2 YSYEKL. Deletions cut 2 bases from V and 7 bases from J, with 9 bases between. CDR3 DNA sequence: TGCGCCAGCAGCCAAATAATTCGGAATGAGCAGTTCTTC. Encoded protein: CASSQIIRNEQFF.

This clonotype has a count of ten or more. The CDR3 spells CASSLAGGRATEAFF. CDR3 DNA sequence: TGTGCCAGCAGCTTAGCCGGGGGCCGGGCCACTGAAGCTTTCTTT. The rearrangement joins TRBV7-9 to TRBJ1-1; tentative D call: TRBD1 (6 bases). Germline V gene sequence: CDR1 SEHNR, CDR2 FQNEAQ (reference sequence). The V and J ends lost 0 bases and 4 bases respectively, with 12 bases between them. The CDR3 runs to 15 residues.

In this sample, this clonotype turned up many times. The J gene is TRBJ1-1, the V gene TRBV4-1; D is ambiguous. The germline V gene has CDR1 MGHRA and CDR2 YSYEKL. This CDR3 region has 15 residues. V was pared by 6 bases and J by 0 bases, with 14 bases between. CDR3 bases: TGCGCCAGCAGGCGAGGTATTGGAATGAACACTGAAGCTTTCTTT. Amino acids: CASRRGIGMNTEAFF.

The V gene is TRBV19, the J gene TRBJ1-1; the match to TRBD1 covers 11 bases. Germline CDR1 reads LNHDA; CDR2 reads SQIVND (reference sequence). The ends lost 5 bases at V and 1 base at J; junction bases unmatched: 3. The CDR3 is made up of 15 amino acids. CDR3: CASSAGQGGNTEAFF. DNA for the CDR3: TGTGCCAGTAGTGCGGGACAGGGGGGGAACACTGAAGCTTTCTTT.

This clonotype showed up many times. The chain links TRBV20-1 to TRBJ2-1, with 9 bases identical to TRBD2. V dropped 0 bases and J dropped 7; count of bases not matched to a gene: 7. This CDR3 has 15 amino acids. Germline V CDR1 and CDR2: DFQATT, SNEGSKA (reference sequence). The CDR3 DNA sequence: TGCAGTGCTAGAGATGGTGGGACTAGCCGAAATGAGCAGTTCTTC. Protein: CSARDGGTSRNEQFF.

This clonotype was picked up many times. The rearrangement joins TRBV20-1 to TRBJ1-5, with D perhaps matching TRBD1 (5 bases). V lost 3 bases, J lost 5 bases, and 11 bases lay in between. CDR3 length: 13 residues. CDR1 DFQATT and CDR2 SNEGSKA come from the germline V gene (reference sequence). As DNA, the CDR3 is TGCAGTGCTAGTCTCGGGGGGGATCAGCCCCAGCATTTT. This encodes CSASLGGDQPQHF.

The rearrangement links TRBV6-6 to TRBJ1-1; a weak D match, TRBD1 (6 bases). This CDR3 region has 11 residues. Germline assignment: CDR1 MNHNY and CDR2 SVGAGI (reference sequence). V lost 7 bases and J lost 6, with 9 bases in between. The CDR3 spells CASTRTAEAFF. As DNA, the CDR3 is TGTGCCAGCACCAGGACAGCTGAAGCTTTCTTT.

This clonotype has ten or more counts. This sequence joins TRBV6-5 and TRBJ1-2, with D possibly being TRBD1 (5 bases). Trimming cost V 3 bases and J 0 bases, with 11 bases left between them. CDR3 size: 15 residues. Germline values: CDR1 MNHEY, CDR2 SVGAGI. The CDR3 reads CASSYLDSPNYGYTF. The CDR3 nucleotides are TGTGCCAGCAGTTATCTCGACAGTCCTAACTATGGCTACACCTTC.

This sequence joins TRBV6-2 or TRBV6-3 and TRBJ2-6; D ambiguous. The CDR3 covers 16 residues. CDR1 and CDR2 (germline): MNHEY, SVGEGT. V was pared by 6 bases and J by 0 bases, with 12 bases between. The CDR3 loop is CASSKERTSGANVLTF. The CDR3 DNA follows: TGTGCCAGCAGCAAGGAAAGGACCTCTGGGGCCAACGTCCTGACTTTC.

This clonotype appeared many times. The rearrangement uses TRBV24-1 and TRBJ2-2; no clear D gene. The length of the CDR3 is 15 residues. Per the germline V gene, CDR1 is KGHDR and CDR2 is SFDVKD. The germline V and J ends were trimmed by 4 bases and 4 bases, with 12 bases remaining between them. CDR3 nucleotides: TGTGCCACCAGTGAGGCCCGTAGTTCCACCGGGGAGCTGTTTTTT. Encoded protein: CATSEARSSTGELFF.

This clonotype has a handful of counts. The CDR3, as DNA: TGTGCCAGCGGGCGGGGGGCGCTAGGAAACACTGAAGCTTTCTTT. Protein product: CASGRGALGNTEAFF. The chain combines TRBV2 with TRBJ1-1; perhaps TRBD1 as D (6 bases). This CDR3 has 15 residues. V was clipped by 8 bases and J by 2 bases, with 18 bases between them. Germline V gene data show CDR1 as SNHLY and CDR2 as FYNNEI.

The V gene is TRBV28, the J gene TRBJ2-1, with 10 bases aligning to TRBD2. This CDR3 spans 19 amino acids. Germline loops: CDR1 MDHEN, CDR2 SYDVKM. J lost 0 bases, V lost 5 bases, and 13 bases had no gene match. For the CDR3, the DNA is TGTGCCAGCAGTCCGCGAGCCTACAAGCGGGGGGGCTCCTACAATGAGCAGTTCTTC. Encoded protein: CASSPRAYKRGGSYNEQFF.

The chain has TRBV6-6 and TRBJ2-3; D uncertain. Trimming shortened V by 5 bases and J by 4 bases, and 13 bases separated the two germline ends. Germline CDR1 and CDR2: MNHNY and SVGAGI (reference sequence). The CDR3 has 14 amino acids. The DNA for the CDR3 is TGTGCCAGCAGTCCGGGTCTAACGGCAGATACGCAGTATTTT. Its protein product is CASSPGLTADTQYF.